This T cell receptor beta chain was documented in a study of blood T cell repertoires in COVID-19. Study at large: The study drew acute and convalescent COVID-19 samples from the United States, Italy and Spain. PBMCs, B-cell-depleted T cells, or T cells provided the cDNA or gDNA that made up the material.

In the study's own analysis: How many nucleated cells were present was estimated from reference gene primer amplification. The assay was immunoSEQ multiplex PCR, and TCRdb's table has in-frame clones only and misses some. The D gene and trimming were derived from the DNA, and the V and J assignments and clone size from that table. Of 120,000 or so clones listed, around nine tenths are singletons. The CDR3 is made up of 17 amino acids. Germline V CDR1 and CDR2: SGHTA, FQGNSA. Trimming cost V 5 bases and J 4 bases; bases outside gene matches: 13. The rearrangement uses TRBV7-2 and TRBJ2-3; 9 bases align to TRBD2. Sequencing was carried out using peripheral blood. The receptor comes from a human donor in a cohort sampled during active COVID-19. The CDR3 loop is CASSLSGGQARADTQYF. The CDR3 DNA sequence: TGTGCCAGCAGCCTTAGCGGGGGACAAGCTCGGGCAGATACGCAGTATTTT.